The next 30 T cell receptor beta chains were all read from a single sample in a study of T cells in localized non-small cell lung cancer. Sequenced by immunoSEQ multiplex PCR; TCRdb stores in-frame clones only, minus some. The sample holds about 11,000 clones, approximately 31% seen once. The sample was lung tumor tissue, taken before any cancer treatment. The receptors stem from a man aged 35 to 69 with stage I lung adenocarcinoma.

This clone has more than one count but fewer than ten. The CDR3 region is CASSTPEGLAETQYF. DNA of the CDR3: TGTGCCAGCTCCACACCGGAGGGACTAGCGGAGACCCAGTACTTC. This rearrangement joins TRBV11-3 to TRBJ2-5; 10 bases map to TRBD2. There are 15 residues in the CDR3. Germline-derived CDR1 and CDR2 are SGHNT and YENEEA. Trimming removed 8 bases from V and 5 bases from J; junction bases left unmatched: 11.

This clone was seen a handful of times. CDR3 bases: TGTGCCAGCAGCGAAGAGGGGCGAGGACTCGGATACAATGAGCAGTTCTTC. This sequence encodes CASSEEGRGLGYNEQFF. The chain has TRBV11-3 and TRBJ2-1; tentatively, D is TRBD1 or TRBD2 (5 bases each). Germline V gene sequence: CDR1 SGHNT, CDR2 YENEEA. V was shortened by 5 bases and J by 4 bases, with 21 bases between the two germline ends. The CDR3 runs 17 residues.

This chain uses TRBV19 with TRBJ1-5; 7 positions match TRBD1. Germline V gives CDR1 LNHDA, CDR2 SQIVND (reference sequence). Trimming at V came to 2 bases and at J to 4 bases, leaving 5 bases not matched to a gene. The CDR3 is made up of 15 amino acids. The CDR3 is CASSIQGTDNQPQHF. As DNA, the CDR3 is TGTGCCAGTAGTATACAGGGGACAGATAATCAGCCCCAGCATTTT.

This clone was recorded a few times. The rearrangement uses TRBV11-3 and TRBJ2-3; 12 nucleotides agree with TRBD2. There are 16 residues in the CDR3. Losses at the gene ends were 5 bases for V and 6 bases for J; bases not matched to a gene: 9. Germline CDR1 and CDR2: SGHNT and YENEEA. In DNA, the CDR3 is TGTGCCAGCAGCAATCTAGCGGGGGGGCCGAGGGATACGCAGTATTTT. Translating it yields CASSNLAGGPRDTQYF. Supplemented by reference TRBV11-3 and TRBJ2-3, the full variable domain reads EAGVVQSPRYKIIEKKQPVAFWCNPISGHNTLYWYLQNLGQGPELLIRYENEEAVDDSQLPKDRFSAERLKGVDSTLKIQPAELGDSAVYLCASSNLAGGPRDTQYFGPGTRLTVL.

This clone showed up just a few times. This chain uses TRBV11-3 with TRBJ1-1; D call uncertain. Germline-derived CDR1 and CDR2 are SGHNT and YENEEA. There are 15 residues in the CDR3. Trimming removed 5 bases at V and 4 bases at J, with 17 bases between. CDR3 residues: CASSQVREVSTEAFF. The CDR3 DNA follows: TGTGCCAGCAGCCAAGTACGGGAGGTAAGCACTGAAGCTTTCTTT.

The chain recombines TRBV29-1 with TRBJ2-6; D is unresolved. This CDR3 region has 12 residues. Trimming stripped 6 bases from V and 4 bases from J, with 7 bases between. The germline V gene has CDR1 SQVTM and CDR2 ANQGSEA. CDR3 in amino acids: CSVNVGANVLTF. CDR3 nucleotides: TGCAGCGTGAACGTGGGGGCCAACGTCCTGACTTTC.

This clone showed up just a few times. The chain recombines TRBV6-8 with TRBJ1-2; TRBD1 agrees at 8 bases. The CDR3 is 15 residues long. The J segment lost 6 bases and the V segment lost 4 bases, leaving 10 bases of the junction unmatched. Looked up from germline, CDR1 is MNHGY and CDR2 is SAAAGT. In DNA form, the CDR3 reads TGTGCCAGCAGTTCCCCCGACAGGGGAGTGGATGGCTACACCTTC. Translated, it gives CASSSPDRGVDGYTF.

The rearrangement joins TRBV19 to TRBJ1-5, with unresolved D. Deletions cut 5 bases from V and 1 base from J, with 15 bases between. The length of the CDR3 is 16 residues. CDR1 is LNHDA, CDR2 SQIVND, per germline (reference sequence). The chain's CDR3 is CASSPRRGGSNQPQHF. The DNA for the CDR3 is TGTGCCAGTAGTCCCCGACGGGGAGGAAGCAATCAGCCCCAGCATTTT.

The J gene is TRBJ1-6, the V gene TRBV30; perhaps TRBD1 as D (5 bases). The V end was cut by 0 bases, the J end by 1 base, with 7 bases between. Germline V CDR1 and CDR2: GTSNPN, SVGIG (reference sequence). The CDR3 consists of 15 residues. The CDR3 bases are TGTGCCTGGAGTGTAGGGGAGTCCTATAATTCACCCCTCCACTTT. Its protein is CAWSVGESYNSPLHF. Variable domain in full (rest from reference TRBV30 and TRBJ1-6): SQTIHQWPATLVQPVGSPLSLECTVEGTSNPNLYWYRQAAGRGLQLLFYSVGIGQISSEVPQNLSASRPQDRQFILSSKKLLLSDSGFYLCAWSVGESYNSPLHFGNGTRLTVT.

There are a few counts of this clone. This chain connects TRBV6-8 to TRBJ2-3; D gene unclear. Germline V gene lookup returns CDR1 MNHGY and CDR2 SAAAGT. The germline V and J ends were trimmed by 5 bases and 1 base, with 16 bases remaining between them. This CDR3 comprises 16 residues. CDR3 protein: CASSEIWGFRTDTQYF. The CDR3 coding sequence is TGTGCCAGCAGTGAGATATGGGGATTTCGCACAGATACGCAGTATTTT.

V and J are TRBV11-3 and TRBJ1-1, with D uncertain. This CDR3 spans 16 amino acids. CDR1 is SGHNT, CDR2 YENEEA, per germline. V was trimmed by 0 bases and J by 0 bases, leaving 11 bases between them. CDR3 amino acids: CASSLDLGTVNTEAFF. DNA of the CDR3: TGTGCCAGCAGCTTAGATTTAGGCACAGTGAACACTGAAGCTTTCTTT.

The genes are TRBV29-1 and TRBJ1-1; TRBD1 matches 8 bases. The V gene end was trimmed by 7 bases and the J gene end by 2 bases; junction bases not matched to a gene: 3. CDR1 and CDR2 (germline): SQVTM, ANQGSEA. The CDR3 is 12 residues long. This CDR3 reads CSADRGNTEAFF. The CDR3 nucleotides are TGCAGCGCTGACAGGGGTAACACTGAAGCTTTCTTT.

The V gene is TRBV28, the J gene TRBJ2-7; D gene ambiguous. Germline V CDR1 and CDR2: MDHEN, SYDVKM. The V end lost 6 bases, the J end lost 6 bases, and 21 bases lay between the germline ends. The CDR3 totals 15 residues. The CDR3 here is CASRGSEARSFEQYF. The CDR3 DNA reads TGTGCCAGCAGGGGTAGTGAGGCAAGATCGTTCGAGCAGTACTTC.

This chain links TRBV28 with TRBJ2-3; D is uncertain. Germline V gene data show CDR1 as MDHEN and CDR2 as SYDVKM. V shed 5 bases and J shed 3 bases, with 15 bases lying between them. CDR3 length equals 15 residues. CDR3 sequence reads: CASSPVKGLTDTQYF. In DNA form, the CDR3 reads TGTGCCAGCAGTCCCGTAAAGGGTTTGACAGATACGCAGTATTTT.

The CDR3: CSVGDWGAGTEAFF. CDR3 DNA sequence: TGCAGCGTTGGAGACTGGGGCGCGGGCACTGAAGCTTTCTTT. This chain links TRBV29-1 with TRBJ1-1, with D perhaps TRBD1 (5 bases). The CDR3 consists of 14 residues. Germline V gene lookup returns CDR1 SQVTM and CDR2 ANQGSEA. V shed 4 bases and J shed 4 bases, with 16 bases lying between them.

This chain links TRBV23-1 with TRBJ2-6, with unresolved D. TRBV23-1 is an ORF, and what it does is uncertain. V lost 0 bases and J 11 bases, leaving 14 bases between the germline ends. This CDR3 has 15 amino acids. In DNA form, the CDR3 reads TGCGCCAGCAGTCAATCAGTACCAAACCACTACGTCCTGACTTTC. It codes for CASSQSVPNHYVLTF.

Only a few counts were recorded for this clone. The gene calls are TRBV9 and TRBJ1-2, with 8 nucleotides matching TRBD1. CDR1 is SGDLS, CDR2 YYNGEE, per germline. V shed 4 bases and J 3 bases; nucleotides not matched to a gene: 14. The CDR3 length is 17 residues. CDR3 region: CASSPWDRWGGDYGYTF. The CDR3 region has the DNA TGTGCCAGCAGCCCCTGGGACAGGTGGGGAGGGGACTATGGCTACACCTTC.

This clone was observed a few times. The chain employs TRBV6-8 and TRBJ1-1; D ambiguous. Per germline, CDR1 MNHGY and CDR2 SAAAGT. V was pared by 5 bases and J by 1 base, with 8 bases between. The CDR3 length is 13 residues. CDR3 in DNA: TGTGCCAGCAGTGTGGCGGCGAACACTGAAGCTTTCTTT. This translates into CASSVAANTEAFF.

This clone came up a few times. The chain uses TRBV11-3 and TRBJ1-2; 9 nucleotides line up with TRBD1. J gave up 8 bases and V 3 bases, and 19 bases lay outside the gene matches. The CDR3 is 18 residues long. The germline gives CDR1 SGHNT, CDR2 YENEEA. The DNA for the CDR3 is TGTGCCAGCAGCTTTGGGATGGGGGGACAGGGCGCTGTAGCGGGCTACACCTTC. It codes for CASSFGMGGQGAVAGYTF.

This clone was seen more than once but under ten times. This chain uses TRBV11-3 with TRBJ1-5; D possibly corresponds to TRBD1 (6 bases). CDR1 and CDR2 (germline): SGHNT, YENEEA. CDR3 length: 15 amino acids. V lost 3 bases and J lost 7, with 16 bases in between. DNA for the CDR3: TGTGCCAGCAGCTTTTCGTTTGGGGGCACCCAGCCCCAGCATTTT. Its protein product is CASSFSFGGTQPQHF. Full variable domain (remainder filled in from reference TRBV11-3 and TRBJ1-5): EAGVVQSPRYKIIEKKQPVAFWCNPISGHNTLYWYLQNLGQGPELLIRYENEEAVDDSQLPKDRFSAERLKGVDSTLKIQPAELGDSAVYLCASSFSFGGTQPQHFGDGTRLSIL.

The chain carries TRBV11-3 and TRBJ1-5; D ambiguous. The V gene lost 5 bases and the J gene lost 4 bases, with 12 bases spanning the gap. The CDR3 loop spans 14 amino acids. CDR1 is SGHNT and CDR2 is YENEEA in the germline V gene. This chain's CDR3 is CASSQVAGNQPQHF. For the CDR3, the DNA is TGTGCCAGCAGCCAAGTTGCGGGGAATCAGCCCCAGCATTTT.

The chain has TRBV12-5 and TRBJ1-1; D not certain. V was clipped by 7 bases and J by 3 bases, with 15 bases between them. Per the germline V gene, CDR1 is LGHNT and CDR2 is FRNRAP. This CDR3 has 14 amino acids. CDR3 bases: TGTGCTAGTGCCTTTCACAGCTTTGACACTGAAGCTTTCTTT. It encodes CASAFHSFDTEAFF.

This chain connects TRBV29-1 to TRBJ1-4, with 11 bases aligning to TRBD1. This CDR3 region has 15 residues. V was pared by 4 bases and J by 0 bases, with 1 base of the junction left unmatched. The germline V gene encodes CDR1 SQVTM and CDR2 ANQGSEA. Written as DNA, the CDR3 is TGCAGCGTTGGGACAGGGGGCGCAACTAATGAAAAACTGTTTTTT. It encodes CSVGTGGATNEKLFF.

The rearrangement joins TRBV6-8 to TRBJ1-1; D unclear. CDR3 length equals 12 residues. Trimming took off 4 bases at V and 4 bases at J, with 7 bases between the two ends. Germline V CDR1 and CDR2: MNHGY, SAAAGT. CDR3 region: CASSSPGTEAFF. The CDR3 nucleotides are TGTGCCAGCAGTTCCCCGGGCACTGAAGCTTTCTTT.

V and J are TRBV6-8 and TRBJ1-5, with 9 bases that match TRBD1. Germline assignment: CDR1 MNHGY and CDR2 SAAAGT. J gave up 3 bases and V 10 bases, and 7 bases lay outside the gene matches. The CDR3 has 14 residues. CDR3 protein: CAIRGDRDNQPQHF. The DNA for the CDR3 is TGTGCCATCAGGGGGGACAGGGACAATCAGCCCCAGCATTTT.

The chain's CDR3 is CASSEGTGGPIDTQYF. CDR3 nucleotide sequence: TGCGCCAGCAGCGAAGGGACAGGGGGCCCCATAGATACGCAGTATTTT. V usage is TRBV5-1 and J usage is TRBJ2-3, with 12 bases fitting TRBD1. The trim removed 4 bases at V and 5 bases at J, leaving 8 bases unmatched. Germline-derived CDR1 and CDR2 are SGHRS and YFSETQ. The CDR3 spans 16 residues.

The table lists this clone with a few counts. V and J are TRBV18 and TRBJ2-1; TRBD1 agrees at 10 bases. Germline assignment: CDR1 KGHSH and CDR2 LQKENI. With V trimmed by 5 bases and J by 10 bases, 8 bases remained unmatched. The CDR3 contains 14 residues. The CDR3 nucleotides read TGTGCCAGCTCATCTGGGACAGGGGCTAAGGAGCAGTTCTTC. This gives the protein CASSSGTGAKEQFF.

This chain links TRBV5-1 with TRBJ2-1; TRBD1 matches 7 bases. The CDR3 covers 16 residues. The germline V gene has CDR1 SGHRS and CDR2 YFSETQ. V dropped 3 bases and J dropped 3; count of bases not matched to a gene: 9. CDR3 DNA sequence: TGCGCCAGCAGCTCGACCCAGGGGGAACGCTACAATGAGCAGTTCTTC. Translation: CASSSTQGERYNEQFF.

This clone was detected only a few times. The chain has TRBV2 and TRBJ2-7, with 9 bases lining up with TRBD1. The germline gives CDR1 SNHLY, CDR2 FYNNEI. Trimming cost V 8 bases and J 5 bases; bases outside gene matches: 4. The CDR3 runs to 12 residues. The chain's CDR3 is CASLGQGNEQYF. The CDR3 DNA reads as TGTGCCAGCCTGGGACAGGGCAACGAGCAGTACTTC.

V and J are TRBV6-8 and TRBJ2-7; no reliable D call. The CDR3 length is 14 residues. Between the trimmed V and J ends, which lost 7 bases and 1 base, there was a span of 14 bases. CDR1 and CDR2 (germline): MNHGY, SAAAGT. The CDR3 DNA follows: TGTGCCAGCAAGGCGACTCAGCTTTCCTACGAGCAGTACTTC. This encodes CASKATQLSYEQYF.